The source of this TCR beta chain is a study of beta chain features in type 1 diabetes. Sorting based on CD45RO/CCR7/CD25/CD127/CD95/CD27 separated CD4+ naive, central memory, regulatory and stem cell-like memory cells. In its sample, this clone was seen a few times. Its antigen is currently unknown. cDNA synthesis used the whole RNA isolate, giving expressed TCRB sequences. Assay: immunoSEQ multiplex PCR; the TCRdb copy retains only in-frame clones and omits some. Among 300,000 to 450,000 clones listed, 15% to 20% were seen once. Study results and limitations: A definitive answer on HLA type influencing TCRB rearrangement was not reached here.

V was trimmed by 0 bases and J by 4 bases, leaving 13 bases between them. The CDR3 sequence is 16 residues long. This sequence joins TRBV23-1 and TRBJ1-5; D is perhaps TRBD1 (6 bases). TRBV23-1 belongs to the ORF category, with a function that is uncertain. Input material: naive CD4+ T cells from blood. The TCR sequence derives from a woman between 18 and 29 years old in good health. In DNA form, the CDR3 reads TGCGCCAGCAGTCAATCGAGGGGGTGGGCAAATCAGCCCCAGCATTTT. Protein sequence: CASSQSRGWANQPQHF.